The T cell receptor (beta chain) described here comes from a study of blood T cells in healthy people across ages. Points from the study as a whole: There was a strong correlation between TCR beta diversity and naive T cell percentage. Higher diversity, along with more naive CD4+ cells, distinguished long-lived donors from aged donors.

Through a sample-barcoded 5' primer and a J-beta primer mix, a second PCR was run for roughly 6 to 11 cycles. TCRdb recomputed calls from the 5' RACE reads with MiXCR, one row per CDR3 protein. Altogether hundreds of thousands of distinct CDR3 sequences are present, roughly 21% being singletons, with the ten largest covering 3% to 4.5%. This clonotype was seen at least ten times. Its target is not known. This clonotype was sampled from a man in his 70s in good health. Sequencing used blood.

Here the CDR3 DNA reads TGTGCCACCAGCAGGCTAGCGGGAGATTTAGATACGCAGTATTTT. Its protein product is CATSRLAGDLDTQYF. The V call is TRBV15, the J call TRBJ2-3; 10 nucleotides align to TRBD2. This CDR3 has 15 amino acids. J lost 5 bases, V lost 3 bases, and 5 bases had no gene match. The germline V gene has CDR1 LNHNV and CDR2 YYDKDF (reference sequence).